The sample holds one count of the clone carrying this TCR beta chain. Its antigen remains unidentified. These data come from a study of OX40 agonist ivuxolimab in advanced cancers. The wider study: Ivuxolimab, an antibody acting as an agonist of OX40 (CD134), was used to treat patients. The group had a mean age of about 64 years, ranged from roughly 23 to 79, and was 80% to 85% male. Prior checkpoint blockade (anti-PD-1, anti-PD-L1 or anti-CTLA-4) was permitted; approximately 41% had it.

Sequenced by immunoSEQ multiplex PCR; TCRdb stores in-frame clones only, minus some. The sample has approximately 70,000 clones; more than 70% are singletons. Findings and limits, study-wide: CD4+ and CD8+ blood T cells expanded clonally by week 6 at 0.1 to 3.0 mg/kg.

This CDR3 is built from 15 residues. CDR1 and CDR2 from the germline V gene are SGDLS and YYNGEE. V was pared by 0 bases and J by 8 bases, with 17 bases between. The source is an adult with an advanced solid tumor such as melanoma, head and neck, liver or kidney cancer. The chain links TRBV9 to TRBJ1-1; D might be TRBD1 (6 bases). The specimen was CD4+ or CD8+ T cells sorted from blood, collected in a trial of the OX40 agonist ivuxolimab. CDR3 in amino acids: CASSVGPAGVREAFF. In DNA form, the CDR3 reads TGTGCCAGCAGCGTAGGACCCGCAGGGGTAAGGGAAGCTTTCTTT.